These 26 T cell receptor beta chains share one sample of origin, sequenced in a study of CD8 T cells in ankylosing spondylitis. Study results and limitations: Among TCR beta sequences, a motif of under ten highly homologous variants appeared characteristic of ankylosing spondylitis blood.

Their cognate antigens are unknown. In TCRdb, the 5' RACE reads were re-called with MiXCR into one record per CDR3 protein. The sample has about 460,000 distinct CDR3 sequences, roughly 5.3% seen once; the top ten hold around 3.4%. Material for sequencing was blood, either unsorted or a sorted T cell fraction (not recorded which). The origin of the receptors is a male donor with ankylosing spondylitis.

This clonotype was seen many times. The gene calls are TRBV29-1 and TRBJ2-7, with 12 bases that match TRBD1. The CDR3 contains 13 residues. With 7 bases clipped from V and 6 bases from J, the junction kept 7 bases outside the gene matches. Germline CDR1 and CDR2: SQVTM and ANQGSEA. CDR3 bases: TGCAGCGCCTCCGGGACAGGGGGCTTCGAGCAGTACTTC. It encodes CSASGTGGFEQYF.

This clonotype was seen ten or more times. The J gene is TRBJ1-2, the V gene TRBV4-2, with TRBD1 matching 7 bases. V shed 4 bases and J 4 bases; nucleotides not matched to a gene: 12. This CDR3 is 16 amino acids long. Germline lookup yields CDR1 LGHNA and CDR2 YNFKEQ. CDR3 loop: CASSPGGADTPYGYTF. In DNA, the CDR3 is TGTGCCAGCAGCCCAGGGGGGGCAGACACACCCTATGGCTACACCTTC.

The table lists this clonotype with many counts. This sequence joins TRBV10-3 and TRBJ2-3; no clear D gene. Germline V gives CDR1 ENHRY, CDR2 SYGVKD. With 7 bases removed from V and 4 bases from J, the gap between germline ends came to 6 bases. The CDR3 spans 11 residues. CDR3 nucleotides: TGTGCCATCACGGAAGCAGATACGCAGTATTTT. Residues: CAITEADTQYF.

This clonotype occurred many times. Here the CDR3 DNA reads TGTGCCAGCAGCGAACAGACAGTTGCTGGAAACACCATATATTTT. Translation: CASSEQTVAGNTIYF. The chain carries TRBV7-9 and TRBJ1-3; TRBD1 is a possible D gene (5 bases). In germline, CDR1 is SEHNR, CDR2 FQNEAQ (reference sequence). The CDR3 totals 15 residues. The ends were cut back, 5 bases at V and 2 bases at J, with 13 bases in the middle.

The table lists this clonotype with many counts. The gene calls are TRBV5-5 and TRBJ1-2; TRBD1 might be the D (6 bases). The germline gives CDR1 SGHKS, CDR2 YYEKEE (reference sequence). The V and J ends lost 0 bases and 4 bases respectively, with 16 bases between them. The CDR3 sequence is 16 residues long. CDR3 loop: CASSLAGQTGVYGYTF. The DNA of the CDR3 is TGTGCCAGCAGCTTGGCCGGGCAGACAGGCGTCTATGGCTACACCTTC.

This clonotype occurred a few times. The CDR3 bases are TGTGCCAGCAGAAGCACAAACTATGGCTACACCTTC. It is translated as CASRSTNYGYTF. This chain joins TRBV28 and TRBJ1-2; no clear D gene. The length of the CDR3 is 12 residues. V lost 6 bases and J 2 bases, leaving 7 bases between the germline ends. Per the germline V gene, CDR1 is MDHEN and CDR2 is SYDVKM.

This clonotype was counted at least ten times. The chain combines TRBV10-3 with TRBJ1-2, with D hard to call. CDR1 ENHRY and CDR2 SYGVKD come from the germline V gene. The CDR3 is 14 amino acids. Between the trimmed V and J ends, which lost 3 bases and 4 bases, there was a span of 12 bases. In DNA form, the CDR3 reads TGTGCCATCAGTGATCCACGGGGAGGCTATGGCTACACCTTC. Translating gives CAISDPRGGYGYTF.

This clonotype was recorded at least ten times. The CDR3 here is CASKREANTGELFF. CDR3 sequence (DNA): TGTGCCAGCAAGCGGGAGGCGAACACCGGGGAGCTGTTTTTT. The chain is built from TRBV12-3 or TRBV12-4 and TRBJ2-2; 9 nucleotides agree with TRBD2. Trimming at V came to 7 bases and at J to 0 bases, leaving 0 bases not matched to a gene. The CDR3 is made up of 14 amino acids.

This clonotype was found many times. The V call is TRBV24-1, the J call TRBJ2-5, with unresolved D. This CDR3 has 13 residues. V lost 4 bases and J lost 4, with 9 bases in between. CDR1 is KGHDR, CDR2 SFDVKD, per germline. The CDR3 DNA reads TGTGCCACCAGTGACCCACCACGAGAGACCCAGTACTTC. Encoded protein: CATSDPPRETQYF.

For the CDR3, the DNA is TGTGCCAGCTCACGTGGGGGGGGCCACTACAATGAGCAGTTCTTC. Amino acids: CASSRGGGHYNEQFF. V usage is TRBV6-1 and J usage is TRBJ2-1; the D gene is possibly TRBD2 (7 bases). This CDR3 spans 15 amino acids. V shed 8 bases and J shed 3 bases, with 17 bases lying between them. Germline CDR1 is MNHNS and CDR2 is SASEGT.

This clonotype was seen many times. The J gene is TRBJ2-5, the V gene TRBV20-1, with D maybe TRBD2 (6 bases). The V and J ends lost 1 base and 5 bases respectively, with 11 bases between them. CDR1 and CDR2 (germline): DFQATT, SNEGSKA (reference sequence). The CDR3 is 13 amino acids. The CDR3 sequence: CSARGVGSETQYF. DNA of the CDR3: TGCAGTGCTAGAGGGGTCGGGAGCGAGACCCAGTACTTC.

This clonotype has a handful of counts. The CDR3 region has the DNA TGCGCCAGCAGCCTCATGACAGGGGAACAAGAGACCCAGTACTTC. Translating it yields CASSLMTGEQETQYF. The chain recombines TRBV5-1 with TRBJ2-5; 8 nucleotides align to TRBD1. Germline lookup yields CDR1 SGHRS and CDR2 YFSETQ. The trim removed 4 bases at V and 2 bases at J, leaving 7 bases unmatched. CDR3 length: 15 amino acids.

The chain employs TRBV3-1 and TRBJ1-5; no clear D. Germline CDR1 is LGHDT and CDR2 is YNNKEL (reference sequence). This CDR3 is built from 13 residues. V lost 4 bases and J 5 bases, leaving 9 bases between the germline ends. DNA of the CDR3: TGTGCCAGCAGCCTCGGGAGATATCAGCCCCAGCATTTT. Its translation is CASSLGRYQPQHF.

V and J are TRBV9 and TRBJ2-1; D possibly corresponds to TRBD2 (6 bases). The germline V gene has CDR1 SGDLS and CDR2 YYNGEE. This CDR3 has 13 residues. V was clipped by 3 bases and J by 6 bases, with 10 bases between them. As DNA, the CDR3 is TGTGCCAGCAGCGGGAGGGGCTCCAATGAGCAGTTCTTC. Translated: CASSGRGSNEQFF. Drawing the rest from reference TRBV9 and TRBJ2-1, the complete variable domain is DSGVTQTPKHLITATGQRVTLRCSPRSGDLSVYWYQQSLDQGLQFLIQYYNGEERAKGNILERFSAQQFPDLHSELNLSSLELGDSALYFCASSGRGSNEQFFGPGTRLTVL.

A few counts support this clonotype. The rearrangement links TRBV7-3 to TRBJ2-2; tentatively, D is TRBD2 (5 bases). CDR1 is SGHTA, CDR2 FQGTGA, per germline. CDR3 size: 14 residues. Trimming left V 4 bases short and J 4 bases short, with 10 bases between. The CDR3 reads CASSSRAGTGELFF. Here the CDR3 DNA reads TGTGCCAGCAGCTCGAGGGCGGGCACCGGGGAGCTGTTTTTT.

This clonotype was found many times. J is TRBJ1-6 and V is TRBV25-1; the match to TRBD1 covers 8 bases. V lost 4 bases and J lost 7; bases outside the gene matches: 6. Germline CDR1 is MGHDK and CDR2 is SYGVNS. CDR3 length: 15 residues. The CDR3 coding sequence is TGTGCCAGCAGTGCTAGGGACAGGCTCAATTCACCCCTCCACTTT. Its translation is CASSARDRLNSPLHF.

This clonotype has at least ten counts. This sequence joins TRBV5-1 and TRBJ1-1, with 8 bases fitting TRBD1. V was pared by 0 bases and J by 11 bases, with 9 bases of the junction left unmatched. CDR1 SGHRS and CDR2 YFSETQ come from the germline V gene. The CDR3 totals 14 residues. CDR3 sequence (DNA): TGCGCCAGCAGCTTGGGGACAGGGAACCCAGCCGCTTTCTTT. Its translation: CASSLGTGNPAAFF.

The table lists this clonotype with a few counts. The chain recombines TRBV4-2 with TRBJ1-1; tentatively, D is TRBD1 (6 bases). This CDR3 contains 15 residues. Germline assignment: CDR1 LGHNA and CDR2 YNFKEQ. Deletions cut 0 bases from V and 3 bases from J, with 11 bases between. CDR3 coding DNA: TGTGCCAGCAGCCAAGATCCCGGGGGCTACACTGAAGCTTTCTTT. This sequence encodes CASSQDPGGYTEAFF.

This clonotype was detected ten times or more. V gene TRBV5-1 combines with J gene TRBJ2-3; tentatively, D is TRBD1 or TRBD2 (5 bases each). Trimming stripped 0 bases from V and 6 bases from J, with 17 bases between. This CDR3 spans 16 amino acids. Germline V gene sequence: CDR1 SGHRS, CDR2 YFSETQ. CDR3 region: CASSLGNRGPWDTQYF. The CDR3 DNA follows: TGCGCCAGCAGCTTGGGGAACCGGGGACCTTGGGATACGCAGTATTTT.

This clonotype was counted ten times or more. The chain carries TRBV5-1 and TRBJ1-3; no clear D gene. With 4 bases removed from V and 0 bases from J, the gap between germline ends came to 14 bases. The CDR3 covers 16 residues. Germline CDR1 reads SGHRS; CDR2 reads YFSETQ. CDR3: CASSLTTPASGNTIYF. The CDR3 bases are TGCGCCAGCAGCCTAACGACGCCAGCCTCTGGAAACACCATATATTTT.

This clonotype was seen many times. The rearrangement links TRBV7-9 to TRBJ2-2; 7 bases agree with TRBD1. Trimming at V came to 5 bases and at J to 5 bases, leaving 5 bases not matched to a gene. CDR3 length: 14 amino acids. CDR1 and CDR2 (germline): SEHNR, FQNEAQ (reference sequence). This CDR3 reads CASSPRQGTGELFF. CDR3 coding DNA: TGTGCCAGCAGCCCACGACAGGGTACCGGGGAGCTGTTTTTT. Variable domain in full (rest from reference TRBV7-9 and TRBJ2-2): DTGVSQNPRHKITKRGQNVTFRCDPISEHNRLYWYRQTLGQGPEFLTYFQNEAQLEKSRLLSDRFSAERPKGSFSTLEIQRTEQGDSAMYLCASSPRQGTGELFFGEGSRLTVL.

This clonotype was seen many times. V usage is TRBV5-1 and J usage is TRBJ1-3; D is unclear. The germline V gene encodes CDR1 SGHRS and CDR2 YFSETQ. V was pared by 6 bases and J by 0 bases, with 10 bases between. This CDR3 comprises 14 residues. CDR3 bases: TGCGCCAGCACAGCGGGGAACTCTGGAAACACCATATATTTT. It translates to CASTAGNSGNTIYF.

Comments on this clonotype: A read error may explain this, as a much larger clone is one base away. The chain has TRBV20-1 and TRBJ2-7, with 16 bases identical to TRBD2. There are 18 residues in the CDR3. Looked up from germline, CDR1 is DFQATT and CDR2 is SNEGSKA (reference sequence). DNA of the CDR3: TGCTGTGCTAGACCACAGGGACTAGCGGGAGGGGACCCCTACGAGCAGTACTTC. This translates into CCARPQGLAGGDPYEQYF.

At least ten counts were recorded for this clonotype. This chain uses TRBV5-1 with TRBJ2-3, with no clear D. CDR1 is SGHRS, CDR2 YFSETQ, per germline. The CDR3 totals 13 residues. V shed 5 bases and J shed 4 bases, with 11 bases lying between them. The DNA for the CDR3 is TGCGCCAGCAGTTTAGGATCTTCAGATACGCAGTATTTT. Protein product: CASSLGSSDTQYF.

This clonotype was detected a few times. V usage is TRBV4-1 and J usage is TRBJ2-1, with D hard to call. Looked up from germline, CDR1 is MGHRA and CDR2 is YSYEKL. The CDR3 is 12 residues long. Trimming stripped 4 bases from V and 8 bases from J, with 9 bases between. The CDR3 protein is CASSPTPDEQFF. CDR3 nucleotides: TGCGCCAGCAGCCCTACCCCGGATGAGCAGTTCTTC.

At least ten counts were recorded for this clonotype. The chain is built from TRBV20-1 and TRBJ1-1, with TRBD1 identical over 10 bases. The CDR3 spans 14 residues. Germline V gene data show CDR1 as DFQATT and CDR2 as SNEGSKA (reference sequence). V lost 3 bases, J lost 4 bases, and 5 bases stayed unmatched. CDR3 in DNA: TGCAGTGCTAGGACAGGGGGCAGTGTCACTGAAGCTTTCTTT. Encoded protein: CSARTGGSVTEAFF.